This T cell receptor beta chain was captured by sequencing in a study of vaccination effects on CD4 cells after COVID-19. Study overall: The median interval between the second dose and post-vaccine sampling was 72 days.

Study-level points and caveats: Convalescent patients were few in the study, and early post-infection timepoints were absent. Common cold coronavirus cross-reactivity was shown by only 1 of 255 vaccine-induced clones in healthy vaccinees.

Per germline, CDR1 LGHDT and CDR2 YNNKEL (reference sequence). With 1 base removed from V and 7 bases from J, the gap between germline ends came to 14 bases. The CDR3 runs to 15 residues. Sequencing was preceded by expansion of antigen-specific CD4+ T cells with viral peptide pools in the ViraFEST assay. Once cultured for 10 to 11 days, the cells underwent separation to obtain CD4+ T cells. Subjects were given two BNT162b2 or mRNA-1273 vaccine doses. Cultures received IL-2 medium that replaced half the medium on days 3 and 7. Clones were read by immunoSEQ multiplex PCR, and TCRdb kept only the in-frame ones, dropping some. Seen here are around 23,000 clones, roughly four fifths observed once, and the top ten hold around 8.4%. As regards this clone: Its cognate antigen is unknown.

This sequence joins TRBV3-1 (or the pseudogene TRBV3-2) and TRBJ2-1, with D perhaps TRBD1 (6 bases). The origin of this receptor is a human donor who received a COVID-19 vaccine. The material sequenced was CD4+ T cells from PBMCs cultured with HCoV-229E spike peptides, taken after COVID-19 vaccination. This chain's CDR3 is CASSQGTVSRNEQFF. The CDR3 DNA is TGTGCCAGCAGCCAAGGGACAGTGTCTCGGAATGAGCAGTTCTTC.